The text below deals with one T cell receptor beta chain. Its target antigen remains unknown. The input lacks base qualities; no much larger clone sits a single base away. These data belong to a study of STAT3 mutations in large granular lymphocyte leukemia (dated by TCRdb to between 2018 and 2021). About the full investigation: In roughly half of the longitudinally sequenced T-LGLL patients, canonical activating STAT3 mutations were detected. On average, sequencing was done at 3 to 4.5 time points per patient, with the number of samplings ranging from 2 to 8. Serial deep sequencing of TCRbeta CDR3 and STAT3 was performed in patients with T-cell large granular lymphocyte leukemia to reconstruct clonal hierarchy and dynamics. From an initial cohort of about 200 LGL patients, roughly 20 representative T-LGLL cases were selected for longitudinal TCRbeta and STAT3 sequencing. More than half of T-LGLL patients received one or more immunosuppressive therapy regimens, with hematologic response in about 40% of those treated. As controls within the study, two patients with natural killer LGL leukemia were also sequenced longitudinally.

The investigation overall reported the following: In several patients, dominant TCR clone burden exceeded STAT3 mutant burden, suggesting STAT3 mutation arose secondarily within a pre-expanded clone. Persisting codominant clonotypes in some patients meant a small but highly pathogenic clone may have been missed. TCR clonotype switching after therapy was seen in about 35% of the 18 patients, with all newly emerging clones being STAT3 wild type. Linking therapy response to changes in TCR clonal burden was complicated by variable intervals between samplings and by differing treatment regimens. At least one immunodominant TCRbeta clonotype was identified in every T-LGLL patient, and multiple immunodominant subclonotypes were identified in about half of the T-LGLL patients. Because no samples were available when a clone first appeared, clonal expansion had to be inferred from samplings taken at other points.

DNA was extracted from blood mononuclear cells, and the same DNA was used for both TCR and STAT3 sequencing. Relative to germline, V is 3 bases shorter and J is 5 bases shorter, with 9 bases between their ends. For CDR1 and CDR2, the germline V gene lists SGHRS and YFSETQ. The CDR3 sequence holds 14 residues, the cysteine and phenylalanine included. Here the CDR3 DNA is all that survives: 42 bases in frame from base 1. TCRbeta libraries were sequenced on an Illumina MiSeq, and an average of about 41,000 productive templates per sample was obtained. The immunoSEQ assay, which uses multiplex PCR amplification, was used to generate TCRbeta CDR3 libraries. From the authors' description of their analysis: Repertoire diversity was calculated as previously defined, with values near 0 taken to indicate extremely monoclonal samples. Imported from immuneACCESS, the table was reduced by TCRdb to in-frame sequences with V and J called. These copies leave out some clones; in studies compared against another copy, an unresolved V gene accounts for under half, and the cause of the remainder is not known. D and trimming were read from the DNA, whereas the V and J calls and clone size are those reported in that table. The sample table lists 35,000 or so clones, roughly 88% of them with a count of one. The ten largest clones represent roughly 0.4% of the sample.

This TCR was recovered from a human donor with T large granular lymphocyte leukemia. Some clones in this sample may be carry-over from other donors' samples. The chain is made from TRBV5-1 and TRBJ1-6; the D gene is unclear. The sample comprised PBMCs. The DNA sequence is given as TGCGCCAGCAGCTGGATGAGCAATAATTCACCCCTCCACTTT. Its protein product is CASSWMSNNSPLHF.